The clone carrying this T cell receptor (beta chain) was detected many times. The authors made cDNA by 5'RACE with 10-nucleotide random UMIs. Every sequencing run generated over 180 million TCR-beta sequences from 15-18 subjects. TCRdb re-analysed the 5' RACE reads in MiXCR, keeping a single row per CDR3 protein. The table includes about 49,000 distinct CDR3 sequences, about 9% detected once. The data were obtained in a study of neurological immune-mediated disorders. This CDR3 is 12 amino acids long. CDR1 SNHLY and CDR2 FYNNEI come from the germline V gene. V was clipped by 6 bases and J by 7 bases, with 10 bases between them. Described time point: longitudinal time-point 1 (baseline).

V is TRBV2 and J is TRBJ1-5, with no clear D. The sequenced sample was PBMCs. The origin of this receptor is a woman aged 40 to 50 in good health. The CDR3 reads CASRSIDQPQHF. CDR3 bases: TGTGCCAGCAGGAGCATAGACCAGCCCCAGCATTTT.